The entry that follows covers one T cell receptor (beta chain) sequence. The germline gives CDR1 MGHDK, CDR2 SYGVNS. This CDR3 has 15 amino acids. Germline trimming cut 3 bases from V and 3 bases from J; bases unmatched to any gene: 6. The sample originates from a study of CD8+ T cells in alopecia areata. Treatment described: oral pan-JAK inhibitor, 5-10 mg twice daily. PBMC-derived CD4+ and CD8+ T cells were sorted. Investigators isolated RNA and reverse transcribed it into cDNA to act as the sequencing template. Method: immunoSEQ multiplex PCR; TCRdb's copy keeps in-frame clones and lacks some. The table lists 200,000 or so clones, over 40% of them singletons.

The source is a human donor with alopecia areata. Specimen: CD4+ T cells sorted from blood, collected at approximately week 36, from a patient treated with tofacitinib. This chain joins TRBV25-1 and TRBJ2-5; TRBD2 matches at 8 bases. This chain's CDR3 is CASSDSGSGKETQYF. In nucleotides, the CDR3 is TGTGCCAGCAGTGATAGTGGTAGCGGGAAAGAGACCCAGTACTTC.